This is a list of T cell receptor beta chains from one sample in a study of T cell responses to AZD1222 COVID-19 vaccine. Using immunoSEQ multiplex PCR, the repertoire was profiled, and TCRdb retains in-frame clones only, with some absent. This table holds some 80,000 clones, around 90% found once. The sample here was peripheral blood, taken on day 0 of MenACWY control vaccination. The origin of the receptors is an adult in good health. Each CDR3 is given with its conserved first and last residue. Clone size appears in some rows only: once, few, many, or a class for an expanded clone.

v_call,j_call,clone_size,cdr3_aa
TRBV2,TRBJ2-4,-,CASRASGRLAKNIQYF
TRBV7-3,TRBJ2-1,-,CASSYIGGAPVNEQFF
TRBV14,TRBJ2-1,-,CASSQGSSSYNEQFF
TRBV5-1,TRBJ1-2,-,CASSPGGGGQPYGYTF
TRBV20-1,TRBJ2-3,-,CSAFASDTQYF
TRBV19,TRBJ1-5,-,CASSPGGAGQPQHF
TRBV11-3,TRBJ2-1,-,CASSLASGRNTYNEQFF
TRBV7-8,TRBJ1-4,-,CASSLDREGKLFF
TRBV2,TRBJ1-2,-,CASRYRVSGGYTF
TRBV30,TRBJ2-7,-,CAWSPPSGSYEQYF
TRBV5-4,TRBJ1-2,-,CASSDGGGGKDYGYTF
TRBV7-9,TRBJ2-2,-,CASSLAGLAGFTGELFF
TRBV6-6,TRBJ1-5,-,CASTSPGGNQPQHF
TRBV7-2,TRBJ2-7,-,CASSPRTGRSHEQYF
TRBV6-5,TRBJ1-2,-,CASRPDRDYGYTF
TRBV6-2/TRBV6-3,TRBJ1-2,-,CASSYTGDYGYTF
TRBV24-1,TRBJ1-5,-,CATGDVGPQHF
TRBV11-2,TRBJ2-7,-,CASSLDLTGGIAQYF
TRBV28,TRBJ2-1,-,CASSLSGYSYNEQFF
TRBV6-6,TRBJ1-1,-,CASSPLDTEAFF
TRBV27,TRBJ1-4,-,CASSSNSNSEKLFF
TRBV2,TRBJ1-6,-,CASTRDRPEDSPLHF
TRBV10-3,TRBJ1-2,-,CAIRGGQGAGGYTF
TRBV6-5,TRBJ2-7,-,CASNQARDYFGEQYF
TRBV18,TRBJ1-6,once,CASSPNYDTAINSPLHF
TRBV3-1/TRBV3-2,TRBJ1-5,-,CASSQGGLHQPQHF
TRBV15,TRBJ2-5,-,CATSKSGDSEETQYF
TRBV14,TRBJ1-1,-,CASSGLGHLEAFF
TRBV18,TRBJ2-1,-,CASSEGQGSASEQFF
TRBV9,TRBJ2-7,-,CASSATSDGSYEQYF
TRBV3-1/TRBV3-2,TRBJ1-5,-,CASSQGAGYQPQHF
TRBV29-1,TRBJ1-2,-,CSVEDPGSTYGYTF
TRBV4-3,TRBJ1-1,-,CASSQAGQGLTEAFF
TRBV19,TRBJ1-6,-,CASSVGLRGINSPLHF
TRBV7-2,TRBJ2-3,-,CASSLAAARSTDTQYF
TRBV5-1,TRBJ1-4,few,CASSSTPGALNEKLFF
TRBV27,TRBJ2-3,-,CASSYKQGSDTQYF
TRBV18,TRBJ2-7,-,CASSPQDRSYEQYF
TRBV24-1,TRBJ2-7,-,CATSDSFGQSSYEQYF
TRBV9,TRBJ1-6,-,CASTHDDSTNSPLHF
TRBV2,TRBJ2-1,-,CASSWDGRYNEQFF
TRBV7-9,TRBJ2-5,-,CASSFVLGETQYF
TRBV5-4,TRBJ2-6,-,CASSLLRASRGGANVLTF
TRBV5-5,TRBJ2-1,few,CASSLGMGGGEQFF
TRBV11-3,TRBJ2-7,-,CASSLFGTGSGEQYF
TRBV6-2/TRBV6-3,TRBJ2-7,-,CASSDRSYEQYF
TRBV9,TRBJ2-5,few,CASSPTSGGFRIETQYF
TRBV5-1,TRBJ1-4,-,CASGRGGTNEKLFF
TRBV27,TRBJ2-3,-,CASSPKTGTDTQYF
TRBV9,TRBJ1-1,-,CASSVASGNTEAFF
TRBV9,TRBJ1-6,-,CASSVTGTSDSPLHF
TRBV9,TRBJ1-5,-,CASSVGAGDYQPQHF